This T cell receptor (beta chain) originates from a study of T-cell reconstitution after alpha-beta-depleted transplantation in children (TCRdb year 2016). Background on the whole study: T-cell immune reconstitution after TCRalphabeta/CD19-depleted allogeneic hematopoietic cell transplantation in children was quantitatively tracked in the study by means of TCR repertoire profiling.

Library preparation was by PCR. Sequencer: Illumina HiSeq 2500. TCR library preparation used molecular barcoding, with unique molecular identifiers applied to normalize quantification of the TCRbeta repertoire. Through fastp at Q25 and MiXCR, TCRdb rebuilt clones from the public reads, retaining in-frame beta chains. Here each entry gathers all rows of one CDR3 protein and keeps the most common genes and DNA. The table for this sample lists hundreds of thousands of distinct CDR3 sequences; 20% to 30% of them were counted only once. The ten largest clonotypes hold around 4.8% of the sample. The treatment or condition label corresponds to: allogeneic hematopoietic cell transplantation with graft depleted of TCRalphabeta T cells and CD19 B cells. The children who served as transplant recipients had been given grafts of TCRalphabeta/CD19-depleted allogeneic hematopoietic cells. To note about this clonotype: Its antigen target is currently unknown. No per-base quality is available; no much larger clone lies one base away.

The CDR3 sequence holds 16 residues, the cysteine and phenylalanine included. This entry keeps only the CDR3 DNA: 48 bases, framed from base 1. The germline V gene (reference sequence) gives CDR1 as LGHDT and CDR2 as YNNKEL. Germline trimming: 5 bases from V, 0 bases from J; junction bases outside gene matches: 10. General study outcomes and caveats: The apparently early recovery of alphabetaT-cell counts about two months after transplant reportedly depended on only several hundred rapidly expanded clones that came from non-depleted graft cells. In some patients, the high TCRbeta diversity seen at day 60 was put down to recipient T cells and intrathymic progenitors that had survived conditioning. The frequencies of hyperexpanded clones fell over the following months, and after one year, T-cell counts and TCRbeta diversity were mostly attributed to newly produced T cells.

The chain joins TRBV3-1 to TRBJ2-7, and TRBD2 matches 7 of the central bases. The origin of this receptor is a female patient between 2 and 15 years old who had a stem cell transplant for congenital amegakaryocytic thrombocytopenia, so the T cells may come from the graft donor. Source: PBMCs, mostly from graft donor cells, taken 360 days after TCRalphabeta/CD19-depleted stem cell transplant. The CDR3 corresponds to CASSLSWEGGSYEQYF. The nucleotide sequence is given as TGTGCCAGCAGCTTATCGTGGGAGGGTGGCTCCTACGAGCAGTACTTC.